This T cell receptor (beta chain) was obtained from a study of cytomegalovirus exposure and HLA in healthy donors. The germline CDR1 and CDR2 sequences are SNHLY and FYNNEI. Trimming took 7 bases from V and 6 from J, leaving 13 bases between them. The CDR3 is made up of 13 amino acids. The PCR ran on 60 Vbeta and 13 Jbeta primers. Produced via immunoSEQ multiplex PCR; TCRdb's table is partial and in-frame only. The sample carries about 90,000 clones, around three quarters recorded once. The receptor was derived from a man aged 25 to 40 in good health and CMV-seronegative. This chain connects TRBV2 to TRBJ2-1; D uncertain. The source material was PBMCs. CDR3 coding DNA: TGTGCCAGCACCATTTTAGGCGGCAATGAGCAGTTCTTC. Its translation: CASTILGGNEQFF.